Following are 2 T cell receptor beta chains from one sample sequenced in a study of blood T cell repertoires in COVID-19 (dated by TCRdb to about 2020). The library came from the immunoSEQ multiplex PCR assay. The table comes from immuneACCESS by way of TCRdb, which keeps in-frame sequences with V and J called. Part of the clones is missing from these tables; in studies checked, under half for an unresolved V gene and the rest for unknown reasons. This sample lists 160,000 or so clones; more than 70% were detected once. Around 2.9% of the sample comes from the top ten. Sequencing input: peripheral blood. The source of these receptors is a man between 60 and 70 years old with acute or convalescent COVID-19.

J is TRBJ2-3 and V is TRBV9; D is ambiguous. Germline-derived CDR1 and CDR2 are SGDLS and YYNGEE. The CDR3 has 16 residues. Trimming stripped 1 base from V and 6 bases from J, with 18 bases between. The CDR3 nucleotides are TGTGCCAGCAGCGTAACTCCCTATCCCTCCGGGGATACGCAGTATTTT. Translated, it gives CASSVTPYPSGDTQYF. The entire variable domain, with the rest obtained from reference TRBV9 and TRBJ2-3, is as follows: DSGVTQTPKHLITATGQRVTLRCSPRSGDLSVYWYQQSLDQGLQFLIQYYNGEERAKGNILERFSAQQFPDLHSELNLSSLELGDSALYFCASSVTPYPSGDTQYFGPGTRLTVL.

The J gene is TRBJ2-3, the V gene TRBV18; TRBD1 agrees at 8 bases. The CDR3 is 15 residues long. V gave up 2 bases and J gave up 4 bases; unmatched junction bases: 5. The V gene's germline CDR1 is KGHSH and CDR2 LQKENI. The CDR3 protein is CASSPGRGRADTQYF. The CDR3 nucleotides are TGTGCCAGCTCACCAGGCAGGGGGCGCGCAGATACGCAGTATTTT.